What follows describes a single TCR beta chain. The database protein in TCRdb disagrees with the DNA translation at residue 13; the sequence shown here was translated from the DNA. Each gene name is a mouse one. The CDR3 end is not reached by the read, which stops 3 residues before it; the germline J gene fills it in. The sample originates from a study of CD8+ T cells in alopecia areata. The CDR3 extends over 16 amino acids. The V and J ends lost 4 bases and 0 bases respectively, with 13 bases between them. From germline, CDR1 is LGHDT and CDR2 YNNKQL (reference sequence). Isolated RNA was reverse transcribed into cDNA used as the sequencing template. Measured with immunoSEQ multiplex PCR; TCRdb has only the in-frame clones, and not every one. This sample carries some 120,000 clones and no singletons, and 15% to 20% goes to the top ten.

The J gene is TRBJ1-3, the V gene TRBV4; no clear D gene. The sequence came from a C3H/HeJ mouse with alopecia areata. The strain bears MHC haplotype H2-k. Input material: lesional skin. The CDR3 spells CASSFRLTNSGNTLYF. The part of the CDR3 DNA that was read is TGTGCCAGCAGCTTCCGCCTGACAAATTCTGGAAATACG.